This T cell receptor beta chain was sequenced during a study of CD8+CD57+ T cells in acquired aplastic anemia. TCR beta VDJ combinations and CDR3 sequences were profiled from genomic DNA. TCRdb used MiXCR to reprocess the reads, holding one entry per CDR3 protein. The sample lists about 160,000 distinct CDR3 sequences, approximately 44% occurring once. Only patients with CD8+CD57+ cell expansion on flow cytometry were chosen for sequencing. Germline V gene sequence: CDR1 MRHNA, CDR2 SNTAGT. CDR3 length: 14 residues. V dropped 6 bases and J dropped 1 base, with 12 bases sitting between them. This clonotype has ten or more counts.

The source is a human donor with aplastic anemia. The chain carries TRBV6-4 and TRBJ1-1, with D unresolved. The sample was sorted CD4+, CD8+, or CD8+CD57+ T cells (not recorded which) from PBMCs. The CDR3 is CASRAEEGNTEAFF. The CDR3 region has the DNA TGTGCCAGCAGAGCGGAGGAGGGGAACACTGAAGCTTTCTTT.